This record covers a single T cell receptor (beta chain). The record originates from a study of OX40 agonist ivuxolimab in advanced cancers. Sequencing used immunoSEQ multiplex PCR; TCRdb keeps in-frame clones, though not all of them. The data hold some 55,000 clones, with about nine tenths observed a single time. In germline, CDR1 is SGHDN, CDR2 FVKESK. The CDR3 runs to 14 residues. Trimming stripped 4 bases from V and 3 bases from J, with 13 bases between. This TCR derives from an adult with an advanced solid tumor such as melanoma, head and neck, liver or kidney cancer. This specimen was CD4+ or CD8+ T cells sorted from blood, taken in a trial of the OX40 agonist ivuxolimab. The chain links TRBV14 to TRBJ2-7; TRBD1 is a possible D gene (6 bases). CDR3 sequence: CASSPLDSFYEQYF. The DNA of the CDR3 is TGTGCCAGCAGCCCTCTGGACAGTTTCTACGAGCAGTACTTC.